This T cell receptor beta chain was documented in a study of blood T cells in healthy people across ages. A J-beta primer mix and a sample-barcoded 5' primer were used in a second PCR of roughly 6 to 11 cycles. TCRdb passed the 5' RACE reads through MiXCR, listing each CDR3 protein once. The table records 650,000 to 1,000,000 distinct CDR3 sequences, about 34% of them present only once. Concerning this clonotype: Its ends do not fully match the called genes, so a read error is possible.

The germline gives CDR1 SGHTA, CDR2 FQGNSA. The CDR3 is made up of 16 amino acids. This receptor was taken from a man aged 18 to 29 in good health. Input material: blood. This chain links TRBV7-2 with TRBJ2-1, with TRBD2 matching over 14 bases. The CDR3 loop is CASRGLAGGSGNEQFF. In DNA form, the CDR3 reads TGCGCCAGCAGAGGACTAGCGGGAGGCTCAGGTAATGAGCAGTTCTTC. The variable domain in full, with the rest retrieved from reference TRBV7-2 and TRBJ2-1, is GAGVSQSPSNKVTEKGKDVELRCDPISGHTALYWYRQSLGQGLEFLIYFQGNSAPDKSGLPSDRFSAERTGGSVSTLTIQRTQQEDSAVYLCASRGLAGGSGNEQFFGPGTRLTVL.